The next 10 T cell receptor beta chains were all read from a single sample in a study of lymphopenia after photon versus proton radiotherapy. This table comes from immunoSEQ multiplex PCR, and its TCRdb copy is limited to in-frame clones, with some not included. This table has over 15,000 clones, under 90% appearing once. Sequences were derived from peripheral blood, sampled from a patient treated with proton-based radiotherapy. These receptor sequences come from a man in his 70s with pancreatic cancer.

This sequence joins TRBV9 and TRBJ2-2, with 8 bases identical to TRBD2. CDR3 size: 14 residues. With V trimmed by 0 bases and J by 15 bases, 10 bases remained unmatched. Germline CDR1 and CDR2: SGDLS and YYNGEE. The CDR3 reads CASSVDGGGTVVFF. CDR3 bases: TGTGCCAGCAGCGTAGATGGCGGGGGGACGGTAGTGTTTTTT.

V is TRBV7-3 and J is TRBJ1-1; TRBD1 aligns across 8 bases. The germline V gene encodes CDR1 SGHTA and CDR2 FQGTGA. Losses at the gene ends were 5 bases for V and 3 bases for J; bases not matched to a gene: 5. This CDR3 region has 14 residues. CDR3 loop: CASSETGVDTEAFF. The CDR3 region has the DNA TGTGCCAGCAGCGAGACAGGGGTGGACACTGAAGCTTTCTTT.

The chain has TRBV30 and TRBJ2-6, with no clear D. Looked up from germline, CDR1 is GTSNPN and CDR2 is SVGIG (reference sequence). Trimming took off 2 bases at V and 1 base at J, with 9 bases between the two ends. This CDR3 comprises 15 residues. As DNA, the CDR3 is TGTGCCTGGAGTCCCTACACATCTGGGGCCAACGTCCTGACTTTC. It encodes CAWSPYTSGANVLTF.

The chain links TRBV5-1 to TRBJ2-2; no reliable D call. This CDR3 has 16 amino acids. Germline V gene data show CDR1 as SGHRS and CDR2 as YFSETQ. V dropped 1 base and J dropped 0 bases, with 10 bases sitting between them. This CDR3 is CASSLLGSSNTGELFF. The CDR3 DNA is TGCGCCAGCAGCTTGCTGGGGTCCTCGAACACCGGGGAGCTGTTTTTT.

J is TRBJ1-2 and V is TRBV19, with TRBD1 matching 10 bases. The CDR3 runs to 13 residues. The J segment lost 7 bases and the V segment lost 10 bases, leaving 9 bases of the junction unmatched. CDR1 and CDR2 (germline): LNHDA, SQIVND (reference sequence). In DNA form, the CDR3 reads TGTGCCACTGGAGACAGGGGGCGACTTGGCTACACCTTC. Its protein is CATGDRGRLGYTF. Full variable domain (outside the CDR3, taken from reference TRBV19 and TRBJ1-2): DGGITQSPKYLFRKEGQNVTLSCEQNLNHDAMYWYRQDPGQGLRLIYYSQIVNDFQKGDIAEGYSVSREKKESFPLTVTSAQKNPTAFYLCATGDRGRLGYTFGSGTRLTVV.

V usage is TRBV7-8 and J usage is TRBJ1-3; D call uncertain. In germline, CDR1 is SGHVS, CDR2 FQNEAQ. Trimming took 5 bases from V and 3 from J, leaving 14 bases between them. The CDR3 runs 15 residues. CDR3 DNA sequence: TGTGCCAGCAGCCCCTGGGAGGGAGATGGAAACACCATATATTTT. Protein product: CASSPWEGDGNTIYF.

This chain joins TRBV7-9 and TRBJ2-3; perhaps TRBD2 as D (5 bases). Germline V gene lookup returns CDR1 SEHNR and CDR2 FQNEAQ (reference sequence). The CDR3 runs to 11 residues. V shed 1 base and J shed 10 bases, with 6 bases lying between them. The CDR3, as DNA: TGTGCCAGCAGCTTAGTGGACTCGCAGTATTTT. Its translation: CASSLVDSQYF.

The rearrangement uses TRBV5-1 and TRBJ1-3; D perhaps matches TRBD1 (6 bases). The CDR3 has 15 residues. The germline gives CDR1 SGHRS, CDR2 YFSETQ. V was shortened by 5 bases and J by 3 bases, with 15 bases between the two germline ends. The CDR3 spells CASRMGPTGGNTIYF. CDR3 in DNA: TGCGCCAGCAGAATGGGGCCGACAGGTGGAAACACCATATATTTT.

The V and J genes are TRBV29-1 and TRBJ2-3, with TRBD2 matching 7 bases. V lost 1 base to trimming and J lost 2 bases; unmatched junction nucleotides: 9. Germline lookup yields CDR1 SQVTM and CDR2 ANQGSEA. CDR3 length equals 16 residues. The DNA for the CDR3 is TGCAGCGTTGAAGGGGGGAGGGTCAGGGACACAGATACGCAGTATTTT. Its translation is CSVEGGRVRDTDTQYF.

V usage is TRBV13 and J usage is TRBJ2-5; 7 nucleotides agree with TRBD2. The CDR3 consists of 17 residues. Germline CDR1 and CDR2: PRHDT and FYEKMQ (reference sequence). V was pared by 2 bases and J by 2 bases, with 11 bases of the junction left unmatched. CDR3 protein: CASSLRTKLAEQETQYF. CDR3 in DNA: TGTGCCAGCAGCTTACGGACCAAGCTAGCGGAACAAGAGACCCAGTACTTC.